The rows below give T cell receptor beta chains drawn from one sample of a study of PD-1 blockade in classical Hodgkin lymphoma. Measured with immunoSEQ multiplex PCR; TCRdb has only the in-frame clones, and not every one. The table shows under 40,000 clones, with less than 85% occurring only once. This specimen was peripheral blood mononuclear cells (PBMCs), taken before the second cycle of nivolumab. These receptors came from a human donor with classical Hodgkin lymphoma. Both conserved end residues are part of each CDR3. The D gene is left open where the match is weak. Only part of the rows carry a size: once, few, many, or a class if the clone is expanded.

>few|TRBJ2-7|TRBV27|TRBD1
TGTGCCAGCACACCCCTGTTTCGGGGGACAGGGGTGGACGAGCAGTACTTC
CASTPLFRGTGVDEQYF
>.|TRBJ2-2|TRBV19|TRBD1
TGTGCCAGTAGTATGGGACAGGGTCAGGCGGGCGGGGAGCTGTTTTTT
CASSMGQGQAGGELFF
>.|TRBJ1-1|TRBV23-1|.
TGCGCCAGCAGTCAGCTTGGGGGCAAGACTGAAGCTTTCTTT
CASSQLGGKTEAFF
>.|TRBJ2-7|TRBV7-2|.
TGTGCCAGCAGCTTGGGGGCCTACGAGCAGTACTTC
CASSLGAYEQYF
>medium-sized|TRBJ2-1|TRBV7-2|TRBD2
TGTGCCAGCAGCCCGGGGCTAGCGGGGGTCAATGAGCAGTTCTTC
CASSPGLAGVNEQFF
>.|TRBJ2-5|TRBV13|TRBD2
TGTGCCAGCAGCCCGGAGGGACTAGCGTCCCAAGAGACCCAGTACTTC
CASSPEGLASQETQYF
>.|TRBJ2-2|TRBV5-1|.
TGCGCCTCACACAGAGAAAACACCGGGGAGCTGTTTTTT
CASHRENTGELFF
>.|TRBJ1-4|TRBV19|.
TGTGCCAGTAGTATAGATCGGGAAAAACTGTTTTTT
CASSIDREKLFF
>once|TRBJ1-1|TRBV9|.
TGTGCCAGCAGCGCGTCGATAAACACTGAAGCTTTCTTT
CASSASINTEAFF
>.|TRBJ2-2|TRBV25-1|.
TGTGCCAGCGGTAAACAGGGCCCCGGGGAGCTGTTTTTT
CASGKQGPGELFF
>.|TRBJ2-1|TRBV10-3|TRBD2
TGTGCCATCAGCCCGGGACTAGCATCTTACGGTGAGCAGTTCTTC
CAISPGLASYGEQFF
>.|TRBJ1-2|TRBV2|.
TGTGCCAGCAGTCCTCAAAGCCCGGGGGGCTATGGCTACACCTTC
CASSPQSPGGYGYTF
>few|TRBJ2-5|TRBV7-9|.
TGTGCCAGCAGCGTTGGAGTTGGAGAGACCCAGTACTTC
CASSVGVGETQYF
>.|TRBJ2-5|TRBV2|TRBD2
TGTGCCAGCAGCGGAACCGGGACTAGCGGGGGGGAGGAACTACAAGAGACCCAGTACTTC
CASSGTGTSGGEELQETQYF
>once|TRBJ1-6|TRBV5-1|TRBD1
TGCGCCAGCAGCTCGTCCGGGACAGGGACAATTGGGTCACCCCTCCACTTT
CASSSSGTGTIGSPLHF
>medium-sized|TRBJ1-5|TRBV7-9|.
TGTGCCAGCAGCCCTACCGGGTCCGGGGATCAGCCCCAGCATTTT
CASSPTGSGDQPQHF
>.|TRBJ1-1|TRBV5-1|.
TGCGCCAGCAGCGGCGGGGCAGGGGTGAACACTGAAGCTTTCTTT
CASSGGAGVNTEAFF
>.|TRBJ2-5|TRBV6-1|TRBD2
TGTGCCAGCAGAAGGGCTAGCGGGCTACAAGAGACCCAGTACTTC
CASRRASGLQETQYF
>.|TRBJ1-2|TRBV6-6|.
TGTGCCAGCAGCGCGACGGCGAAGTATGGCTACACCTTC
CASSATAKYGYTF
>.|TRBJ2-7|TRBV7-3|.
TGTGCCAGCACCCCACTCGGGGTGTCCTACGAGCAGTACTTC
CASTPLGVSYEQYF
>.|TRBJ1-6|TRBV5-1|TRBD1
TGCGCCAGCAGCTTGGAACCAGCAGGGGGGAATAATTCACCCCTCCACTTT
CASSLEPAGGNNSPLHF
>few|TRBJ2-7|TRBV11-2|.
TGTGCCAGCAGCCGGGGGACGGGCGAGGGTTACGAGCAGTACTTC
CASSRGTGEGYEQYF
>.|TRBJ1-3|TRBV2|.
TGTGCCAGCAGTGGGGAGTTCAAGGGTCCGGGGGGAAACACCATATATTTT
CASSGEFKGPGGNTIYF
>.|TRBJ2-7|TRBV2|.
TGTGCCAGCAGTGTGACTAGTCGGCGCTACGAGCAGTACTTC
CASSVTSRRYEQYF
>medium-sized|TRBJ2-7|TRBV7-6|TRBD2
TGTGCCAGCAGCTTAGGGGGCGGGGGCGAGCAGTACTTC
CASSLGGGGEQYF
>.|TRBJ1-1|TRBV7-9|.
TGTGCCAGCAGGGGGGGAGAGGTGAACACTGAAGCTTTCTTT
CASRGGEVNTEAFF
>.|TRBJ1-6|TRBV10-2|.
TGCGCCAGCAGTGAATATCCGGGATCACCCCTCCACTTT
CASSEYPGSPLHF
>.|TRBJ2-7|TRBV6-5|TRBD1
TGTGCCAGCAGAACCGGGACAGGGCGTGCGCAGTACTTC
CASRTGTGRAQYF
>once|TRBJ2-1|TRBV10-3|.
TGTGCCATCAGTTCCGATCGCTACAATGAGCAGTTCTTC
CAISSDRYNEQFF
>.|TRBJ2-1|TRBV6-6|.
TGTGCCAGCAGTCCCCCTCGGGTTACGGTCAACAATGAGCAGTTCTTC
CASSPPRVTVNNEQFF
>.|TRBJ2-1|TRBV7-2|.
TGTGCCAGCAGCTTGAACGGGGCCAGCTCCTACAATGAGCAGTTCTTC
CASSLNGASSYNEQFF
>.|TRBJ2-3|TRBV5-1|TRBD1
TGCGCCAGCAGCTTGAGGGGGCTACCAAGCACAGATACGCAGTATTTT
CASSLRGLPSTDTQYF
>few|TRBJ2-1|TRBV10-2|.
TGCGCCAGCAGTGAGGGGAGGGACAGCTCCTACAATGAGCAGTTCTTC
CASSEGRDSSYNEQFF
>.|TRBJ2-3|TRBV9|TRBD2
TGTGCCAGCAGCGGGGGACTAGCGGGGAGATCTAGCACAGATACGCAGTATTTT
CASSGGLAGRSSTDTQYF
>.|TRBJ2-6|TRBV7-2|.
TGTGCCACCAACCTGGGGGCCAACGTCCTGACTTTC
CATNLGANVLTF
>once|TRBJ1-6|TRBV5-6|.
TGTGCCAGCAGCTTGGACAGGGCAAATTCACCCCTCCACTTT
CASSLDRANSPLHF
>.|TRBJ1-1|TRBV16|.
TGTGCCAGCAGCCAAGCAAGGAACACTGAAGCTTTCTTT
CASSQARNTEAFF
>.|TRBJ1-1|TRBV5-4|.
TGTGCCAGCAGCTCTTACAGGGTTGAGGACACTGAAGCTTTCTTT
CASSSYRVEDTEAFF
>.|TRBJ1-6|TRBV9|.
TGTGCCAGCAGCGTAAACAGTTATAATTCACCCCTCCACTTT
CASSVNSYNSPLHF
>.|TRBJ2-1|TRBV7-2|TRBD1
TGTGCCAGCAGCTTAGAGTGGACAGGGGGCTACAATGAGCAGTTCTTC
CASSLEWTGGYNEQFF
>.|TRBJ1-2|TRBV18|.
TGTGCCAGCTCACCACCCCTGGCAGGTAGTGGCTACACCTTC
CASSPPLAGSGYTF
>.|TRBJ2-7|TRBV7-2|TRBD1
TGTGCCAGCAGCTCGCCGGGACAGATTGACGAGCAGTACTTC
CASSSPGQIDEQYF
>few|TRBJ2-7|TRBV6-1|.
TGTGCCAGCAGTGAATTCGCCGTGAGCTCCTACGAGCAGTACTTC
CASSEFAVSSYEQYF
>.|TRBJ2-3|TRBV6-1|.
TGTGCCAGCAGTGAAATGCGAGGGGTCGATACGCAGTATTTT
CASSEMRGVDTQYF
>.|TRBJ2-2|TRBV6-5|TRBD1
TGTGCCAGCAAATCAGGGGGATACACCGGGGAGCTGTTTTTT
CASKSGGYTGELFF
>.|TRBJ2-7|TRBV4-3|.
TGCGCCAGCAGCCAAACGAGGAGCCTCTCCTACGAGCAGTACTTC
CASSQTRSLSYEQYF
>.|TRBJ2-7|TRBV6-5|.
TGTGCCAGCAGTTACGGCAGAAGCGGCTACGAGCAGTACTTC
CASSYGRSGYEQYF
>few|TRBJ2-7|TRBV7-9|.
TGTGCCAGCAGCCGGGGGACGGGCGAGGGTTACGAGCAGTACTTC
CASSRGTGEGYEQYF
>.|TRBJ2-3|TRBV2|.
TGTGCCAGCAGTGCCCCTAACACAGATACGCAGTATTTT
CASSAPNTDTQYF
>.|TRBJ2-1|TRBV5-4|TRBD1
TGTGCCAGCAGCTTGTTCGCTGACAGGGAAAATGAGCAGTTCTTC
CASSLFADRENEQFF
>few|TRBJ2-3|TRBV5-6|.
TGTGCCAGCAGCGGACGGACAGTTTACAGCACAGATACGCAGTATTTT
CASSGRTVYSTDTQYF
>few|TRBJ2-5|TRBV5-1|.
TGCGCCAGCAGCTTGGTGTCAGGCGCCGACCAAGAGACCCAGTACTTC
CASSLVSGADQETQYF
>.|TRBJ2-3|TRBV5-1|TRBD1
TGCGCCAGCAGCTCAGACAGGGAATCAGATACGCAGTATTTT
CASSSDRESDTQYF